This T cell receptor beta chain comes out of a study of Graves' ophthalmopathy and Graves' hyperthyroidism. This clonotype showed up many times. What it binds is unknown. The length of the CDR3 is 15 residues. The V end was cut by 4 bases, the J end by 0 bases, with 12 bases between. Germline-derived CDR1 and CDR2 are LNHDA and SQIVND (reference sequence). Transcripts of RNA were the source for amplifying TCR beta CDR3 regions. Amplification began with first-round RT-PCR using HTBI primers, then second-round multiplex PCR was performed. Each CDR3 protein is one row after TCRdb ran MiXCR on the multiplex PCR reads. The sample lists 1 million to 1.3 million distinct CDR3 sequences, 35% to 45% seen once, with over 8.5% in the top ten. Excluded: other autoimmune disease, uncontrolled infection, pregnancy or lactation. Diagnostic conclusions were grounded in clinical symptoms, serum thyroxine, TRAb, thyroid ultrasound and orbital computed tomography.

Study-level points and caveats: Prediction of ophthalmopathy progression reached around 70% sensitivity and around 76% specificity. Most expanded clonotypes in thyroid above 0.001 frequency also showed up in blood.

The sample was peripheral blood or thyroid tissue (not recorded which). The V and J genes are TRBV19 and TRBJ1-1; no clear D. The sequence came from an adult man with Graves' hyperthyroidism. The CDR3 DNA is TGTGCCAGTAGTACAAACACGAACCTGAACACTGAAGCTTTCTTT. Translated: CASSTNTNLNTEAFF.